This note documents a single TCR beta chain sequence. Antigen specificity is unknown. These data belong to a study of OX40 agonist ivuxolimab in advanced cancers. The study, taken as a whole, reports: CD4+ and CD8+ blood T cells expanded clonally by week 6 at 0.1 to 3.0 mg/kg.

CDR3 length: 16 amino acids. The V gene's germline CDR1 is MNHEY and CDR2 SMNVEV (reference sequence). The trim removed 5 bases at V and 3 bases at J, leaving 12 bases unmatched. Assay used: immunoSEQ multiplex PCR; TCRdb lists only in-frame clones, some missing. This table holds 75,000 to 90,000 clones, approximately 92% found once. V and J are TRBV27 and TRBJ2-7; 8 nucleotides align to TRBD2. This sequence originates from an adult with an advanced solid tumor such as melanoma, head and neck, liver or kidney cancer. The source was CD4+ or CD8+ T cells sorted from blood, collected in a trial of the OX40 agonist ivuxolimab. The CDR3 protein is CASSPWEGSGVYEQYF. In DNA, the CDR3 is TGTGCCAGCAGTCCCTGGGAGGGTAGCGGGGTCTACGAGCAGTACTTC.